Below, 5 T cell receptor beta chains from the same sample are listed, as sequenced in a study of molecular identifiers for immune sequencing clone quantification. TCRdb itself ran the PCR reads through MiXCR, one entry per CDR3 protein. The sample includes about 320,000 distinct CDR3 sequences, 20% to 25% of them seen just once. Specimen: naive CD8+ T cells from blood, with Jurkat cell RNA spiked in. Subset given: FACS-sorted CD8+CD4-CCR7+CD45RA+ naive T cells. These receptors were taken from a human donor in good health. Some libraries in this study had Jurkat cell RNA spiked in.

The V gene is TRBV7-6, the J gene TRBJ2-3; TRBD1 might be the D (5 bases). The DNA end favors TRBJ1-5, so the J call may be wrong. CDR1 SGHVS and CDR2 FNYEAQ come from the germline V gene. The CDR3 totals 13 residues. CDR3 loop: CASSLGEEGTQHF. DNA of the CDR3: TGTGCCAGCAGCTTAGGAGAGGAAGGGACGCAGCATTTT.

This clonotype was counted many times. V and J are TRBV12-3 or TRBV12-4 and TRBJ2-3; the match to TRBD2 covers 7 bases. CDR3 length equals 18 residues. J lost 1 base, V lost 4 bases, and 14 bases had no gene match. The CDR3 DNA reads as TGTGCCAGCAGTTCCCGCCCCCCTAGCGGATCCCGCACAGATACGCAGTATTTT. Residues: CASSSRPPSGSRTDTQYF.

This clonotype appeared many times. This sequence joins TRBV15 and TRBJ2-7; unclear D gene. Germline V gives CDR1 LNHNV, CDR2 YYDKDF (reference sequence). CDR3 length: 14 residues. Trimming removed 1 base from V and 2 bases from J, with 9 bases in between. The CDR3 loop is CATSRGAETYEQYF. Written as DNA, the CDR3 is TGTGCCACCAGCAGAGGAGCAGAGACCTACGAGCAGTACTTC.

This clonotype has ten or more counts. V gene TRBV6-2 or TRBV6-3 combines with J gene TRBJ1-1, with a possible D match to TRBD1 (6 bases). Germline assignment: CDR1 MNHEY and CDR2 SVGEGT. This CDR3 contains 15 residues. V lost 6 bases, J lost 0 bases, and 14 bases lay in between. The CDR3 bases are TGTGCCAGCAGCCCTTGGACAGAGATGAACACTGAAGCTTTCTTT. This gives the protein CASSPWTEMNTEAFF.

This clonotype was observed many times. The chain carries TRBV7-2 and TRBJ2-3, with D unresolved. V was clipped by 2 bases and J by 2 bases, with 17 bases between them. Germline CDR1 and CDR2: SGHTA and FQGNSA. This CDR3 spans 17 amino acids. The CDR3, as DNA: TGTGCCAGCAGCTTAAACCCAGATATGGCCCCCACAGATACGCAGTATTTT. It specifies CASSLNPDMAPTDTQYF.